This T cell receptor (beta chain) came from a study of T cells in Graves' hyperthyroidism and ophthalmopathy. Findings and caveats of the study: The model's output predicted ophthalmopathy at a median of about 6.5 months prior to onset.

Comment on this clonotype: Its cognate antigen is unknown.

There were TCR beta CDR3 regions amplified from RNA transcripts. HTBI primers drove first-round RT-PCR of the TCR CDR3. A single record per CDR3 protein comes from TCRdb applying MiXCR to the multiplex PCR reads. This sample has hundreds of thousands of distinct CDR3 sequences, with around 38% found just once. Germline values: CDR1 ENHRY, CDR2 SYGVKD. CDR3 length equals 14 residues. The V end was cut by 2 bases, the J end by 7 bases, with 11 bases between. Hyperthyroidism had been newly diagnosed in patients aged 18 to 65, and its duration was under 2 months. Diagnostic decisions used clinical symptoms, serum thyroxine and TRAb, thyroid ultrasound and orbital computed tomography. Fresh peripheral blood, around 9.3 ml, was the source of the PBMCs.

The V call is TRBV10-3, the J call TRBJ1-4, with a possible D match to TRBD1 (6 bases). Sequenced material: blood. This sequence was found in a man younger than 30 with Graves' hyperthyroidism. This CDR3 is CAISEEGESEKLFF. CDR3 DNA: TGTGCCATCAGTGAGGAGGGGGAAAGTGAAAAACTGTTTTTT.